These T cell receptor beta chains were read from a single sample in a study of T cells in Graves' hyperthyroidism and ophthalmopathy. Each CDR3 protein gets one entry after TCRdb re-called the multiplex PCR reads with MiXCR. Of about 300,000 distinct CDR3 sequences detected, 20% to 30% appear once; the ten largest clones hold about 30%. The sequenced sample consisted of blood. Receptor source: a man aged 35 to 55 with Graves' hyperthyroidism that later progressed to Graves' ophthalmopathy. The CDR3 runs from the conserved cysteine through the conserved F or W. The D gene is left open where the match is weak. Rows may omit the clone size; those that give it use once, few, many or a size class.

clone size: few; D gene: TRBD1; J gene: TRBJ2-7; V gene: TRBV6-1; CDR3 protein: CASSEVPGQGYEQYF; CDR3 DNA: TGTGCCAGCAGTGAAGTTCCGGGACAGGGATACGAGCAGTACTTC
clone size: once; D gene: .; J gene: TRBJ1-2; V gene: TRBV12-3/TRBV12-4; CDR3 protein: CASSFLVGYGYTF; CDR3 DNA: TGTGCCAGCAGTTTCCTCGTGGGCTATGGCTACACCTTC
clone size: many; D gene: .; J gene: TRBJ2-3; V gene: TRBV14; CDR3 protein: CASSQVSSGVRTDTQYF; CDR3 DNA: TGTGCCAGCAGCCAAGTGAGCTCGGGAGTCCGCACAGATACGCAGTATTTT
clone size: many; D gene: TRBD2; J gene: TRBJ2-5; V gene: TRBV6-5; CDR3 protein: CASRPRLALKETQYF; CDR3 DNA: TGTGCCAGCAGGCCTAGACTAGCCCTCAAAGAGACCCAGTACTTC
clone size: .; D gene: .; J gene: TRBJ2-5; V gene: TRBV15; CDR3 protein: CATRATDFQETQYF; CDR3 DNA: TGTGCCACCAGGGCCACAGACTTCCAAGAGACCCAGTACTTC
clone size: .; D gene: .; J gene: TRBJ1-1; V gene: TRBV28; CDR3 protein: CASSFPYSKPTGMVGLEAFF; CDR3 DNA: TGTGCCAGCAGTTTCCCATACTCGAAACCTACAGGGATGGTGGGCCTTGAAGCTTTCTTT
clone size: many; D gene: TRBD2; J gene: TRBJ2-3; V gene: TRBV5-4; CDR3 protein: CASSLEASGVTDTQYF; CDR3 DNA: TGTGCCAGCAGCTTGGAAGCTAGCGGGGTCACAGATACGCAGTATTTT
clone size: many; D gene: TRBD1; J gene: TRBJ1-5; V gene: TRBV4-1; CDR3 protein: CASSQEGTGNQPQHF; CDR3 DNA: TGCGCCAGCAGCCAAGAGGGGACAGGAAATCAGCCCCAGCATTTT
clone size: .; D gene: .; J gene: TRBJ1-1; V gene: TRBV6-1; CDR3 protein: CATGTGFGNTEAFF; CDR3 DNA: TGTGCCACCGGAACAGGGTTCGGGAACACTGAAGCTTTCTTT
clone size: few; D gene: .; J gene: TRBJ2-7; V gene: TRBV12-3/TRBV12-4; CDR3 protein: CASTWGRGGEQYF; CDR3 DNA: TGTGCCAGCACCTGGGGTCGTGGGGGCGAGCAGTACTTC
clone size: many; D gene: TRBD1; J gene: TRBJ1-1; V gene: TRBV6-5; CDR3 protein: CASRTGTGVSGTEAFF; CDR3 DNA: TGTGCCAGCAGAACCGGGACAGGTGTCTCGGGGACTGAAGCTTTCTTT
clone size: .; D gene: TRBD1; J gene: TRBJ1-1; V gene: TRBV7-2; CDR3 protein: CASSLAGQVHTEAFF; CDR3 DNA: TGTGCCAGCAGCTTAGCGGGACAGGTCCACACTGAAGCTTTCTTT
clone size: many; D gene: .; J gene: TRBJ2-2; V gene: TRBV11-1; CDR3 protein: CASSFLGATNTGELFF; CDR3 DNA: TGTGCCAGCAGCTTTTTAGGGGCGACGAACACCGGGGAGCTGTTTTTT
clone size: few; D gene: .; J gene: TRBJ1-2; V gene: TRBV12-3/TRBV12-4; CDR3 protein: CASSLSVTNYGYTF; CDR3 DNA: TGTGCCAGCAGTTTATCCGTAACTAACTATGGCTACACCTTC
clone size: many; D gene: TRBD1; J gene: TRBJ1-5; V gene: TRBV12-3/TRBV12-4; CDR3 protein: CASSLGGQGRQPQHF; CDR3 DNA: TGTGCCAGCAGTTTAGGGGGACAGGGTCGACAGCCCCAGCATTTT
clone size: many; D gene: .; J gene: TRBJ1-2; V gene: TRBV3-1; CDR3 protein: CASSRTGQRSYGYTF; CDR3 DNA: TGTGCCAGCAGCCGTACAGGCCAACGTTCCTATGGCTACACCTTC
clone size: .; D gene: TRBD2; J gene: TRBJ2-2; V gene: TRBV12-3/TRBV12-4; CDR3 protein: CATGGRVLANTGELFF; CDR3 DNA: TGTGCGACGGGAGGGCGAGTGCTCGCGAACACCGGGGAGCTGTTTTTT
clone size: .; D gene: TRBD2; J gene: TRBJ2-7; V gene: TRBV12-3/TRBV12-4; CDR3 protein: CASSLLAGAAEQYF; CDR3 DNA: TGTGCCAGCAGTTTACTAGCGGGAGCTGCCGAGCAGTACTTC
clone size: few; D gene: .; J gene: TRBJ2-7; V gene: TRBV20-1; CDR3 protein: CSGGREPHEQYF; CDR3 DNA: TGCAGTGGGGGTCGGGAGCCCCACGAGCAGTACTTC
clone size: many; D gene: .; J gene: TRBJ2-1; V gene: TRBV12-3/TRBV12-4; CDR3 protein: CASSLARDFNEQFF; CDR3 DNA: TGTGCCAGCAGTTTAGCCAGGGATTTCAATGAGCAGTTCTTC
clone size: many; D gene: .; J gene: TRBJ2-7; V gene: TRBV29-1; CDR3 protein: CSVVGTGEYEQYF; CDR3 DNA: TGCAGCGTTGTCGGGACGGGGGAGTACGAGCAGTACTTC
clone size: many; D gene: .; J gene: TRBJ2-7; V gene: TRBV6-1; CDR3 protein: CASSEPPGGGSYEQYF; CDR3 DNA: TGTGCCAGCAGTGAGCCCCCAGGGGGGGGCAGCTACGAGCAGTACTTC
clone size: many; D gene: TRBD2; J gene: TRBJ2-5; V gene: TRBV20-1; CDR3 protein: CSARESLAGFRYQETQYF; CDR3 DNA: TGCAGTGCTAGAGAAAGCCTAGCGGGTTTTCGGTACCAAGAGACCCAGTACTTC
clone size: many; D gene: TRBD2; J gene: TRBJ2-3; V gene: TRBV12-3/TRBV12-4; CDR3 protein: CASTLGAGGITDTQYF; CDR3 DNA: TGTGCCAGCACCCTTGGGGCGGGAGGGATCACAGATACGCAGTATTTT
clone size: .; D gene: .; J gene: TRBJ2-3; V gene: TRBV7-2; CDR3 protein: CASSSGLYTDTQYF; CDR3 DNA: TGTGCCAGCAGCTCGGGACTCTACACAGATACGCAGTATTTT
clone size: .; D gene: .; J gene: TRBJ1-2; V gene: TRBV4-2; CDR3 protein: CASSQEGGNGYTF; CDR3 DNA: TGTGCCAGCAGCCAAGAGGGAGGAAATGGCTACACCTTC
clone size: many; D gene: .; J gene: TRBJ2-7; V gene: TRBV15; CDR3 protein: CATSRTASSYEQYF; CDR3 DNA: TGTGCCACCAGCAGGACAGCCAGCTCCTACGAGCAGTACTTC
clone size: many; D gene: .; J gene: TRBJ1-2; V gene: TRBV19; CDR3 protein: CASSIGGVGYTF; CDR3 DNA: TGTGCCAGTAGTATCGGAGGGGTCGGCTACACCTTC
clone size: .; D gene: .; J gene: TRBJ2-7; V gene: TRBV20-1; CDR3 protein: CSATPAGTGFYEQYF; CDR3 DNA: TGCAGTGCTACCCCAGCTGGGACGGGCTTCTACGAGCAGTACTTC
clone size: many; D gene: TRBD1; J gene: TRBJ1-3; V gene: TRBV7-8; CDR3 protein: CASLGGLSGNTIYF; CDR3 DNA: TGTGCCAGCCTAGGGGGCCTCTCTGGAAACACCATATATTTT
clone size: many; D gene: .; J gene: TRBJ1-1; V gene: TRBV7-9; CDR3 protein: CASYTGEMNTEAFF; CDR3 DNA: TGTGCCAGCTATACAGGAGAAATGAACACTGAAGCTTTCTTT
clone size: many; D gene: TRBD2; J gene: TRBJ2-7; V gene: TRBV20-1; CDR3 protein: CSAKDVVAGGLSYEQYF; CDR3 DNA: TGCAGTGCTAAAGATGTGGTAGCGGGAGGTTTGTCCTACGAGCAGTACTTC
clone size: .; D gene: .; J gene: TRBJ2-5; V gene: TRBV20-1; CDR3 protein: CSARQTAETQYF; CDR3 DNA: TGCAGTGCTAGACAGACAGCAGAGACCCAGTACTTC
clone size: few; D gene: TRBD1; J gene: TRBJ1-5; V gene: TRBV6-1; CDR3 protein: CASRPTGAVNQPQHF; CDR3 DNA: TGTGCCAGCAGACCCACAGGGGCCGTCAATCAGCCCCAGCATTTT
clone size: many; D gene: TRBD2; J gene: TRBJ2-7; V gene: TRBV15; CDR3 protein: CATSQTSGISYEQYF; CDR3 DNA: TGTGCCACCAGCCAGACTAGCGGGATCTCCTACGAGCAGTACTTC
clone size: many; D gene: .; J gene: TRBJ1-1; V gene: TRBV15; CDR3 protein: CATSRGGVLNTEAFF; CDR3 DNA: TGTGCCACCAGCAGAGGGGGGGTCCTGAACACTGAAGCTTTCTTT
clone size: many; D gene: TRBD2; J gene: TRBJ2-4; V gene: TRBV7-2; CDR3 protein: CASSPSARTSGRADVEDIQYF; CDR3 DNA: TGTGCCAGCAGCCCCTCGGCCCGGACTAGCGGGAGGGCCGATGTAGAGGACATTCAGTACTTC
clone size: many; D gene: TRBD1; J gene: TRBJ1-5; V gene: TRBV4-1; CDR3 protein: CASSQGLARGNQPQHF; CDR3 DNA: TGCGCCAGCAGCCAGGGTTTGGCCAGGGGGAACCAGCCCCAGCATTTT
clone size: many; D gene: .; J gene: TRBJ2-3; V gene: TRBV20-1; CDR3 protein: CSAREGGDTQYF; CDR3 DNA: TGCAGTGCTAGGGAGGGTGGGGATACGCAGTATTTT
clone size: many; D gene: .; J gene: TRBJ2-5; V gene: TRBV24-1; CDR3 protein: CATSDVGLNGETQYF; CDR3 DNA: TGTGCCACCAGTGATGTGGGGTTAAATGGGGAGACCCAGTACTTC
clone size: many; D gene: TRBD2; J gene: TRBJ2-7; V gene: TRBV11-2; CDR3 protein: CASSPGLAGGYSYEQYF; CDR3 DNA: TGTGCCAGCAGCCCTGGACTAGCGGGAGGTTACTCCTACGAGCAGTACTTC
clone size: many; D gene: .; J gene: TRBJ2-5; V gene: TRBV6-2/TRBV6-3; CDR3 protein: CASSYPGNGQHPYGSHF; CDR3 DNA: TGTGCCAGCAGTTACCCAGGAAACGGACAGCACCCGTATGGATCTCACTTC
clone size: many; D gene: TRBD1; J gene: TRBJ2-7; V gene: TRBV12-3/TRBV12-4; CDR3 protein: CASSTQLGQVSYEQYF; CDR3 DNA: TGTGCCAGCAGTACTCAACTGGGACAGGTCTCCTACGAGCAGTACTTC
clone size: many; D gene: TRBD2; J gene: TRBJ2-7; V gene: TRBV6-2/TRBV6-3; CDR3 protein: CANRLQGEASGTYEQYF; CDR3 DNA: TGTGCCAACCGCCTTCAGGGCGAGGCTAGCGGAACCTACGAGCAGTACTTC
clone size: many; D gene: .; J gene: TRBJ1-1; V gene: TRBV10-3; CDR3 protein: CAISESRETEAFF; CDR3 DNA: TGTGCCATCAGTGAGTCGAGGGAGACTGAAGCTTTCTTT
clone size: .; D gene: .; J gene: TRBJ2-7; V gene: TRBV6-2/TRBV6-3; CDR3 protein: CASTHPRGSSYEQYF; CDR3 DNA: TGTGCCAGCACCCATCCGAGGGGGAGCTCCTACGAGCAGTACTTC
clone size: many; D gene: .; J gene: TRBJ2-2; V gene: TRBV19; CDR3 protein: CASKLRADVAGELFF; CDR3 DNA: TGTGCCAGCAAGCTCCGGGCCGACGTCGCCGGGGAGCTGTTTTTT
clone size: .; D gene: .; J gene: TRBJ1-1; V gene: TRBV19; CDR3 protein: CASSIGSEANTEAFF; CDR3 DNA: TGTGCCAGTAGTATAGGTTCGGAGGCGAACACTGAAGCTTTCTTT
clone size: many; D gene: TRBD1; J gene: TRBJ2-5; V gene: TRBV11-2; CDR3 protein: CASSPDSGQRQETQYF; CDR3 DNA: TGTGCCAGCAGCCCCGACTCGGGACAGAGACAAGAGACCCAGTACTTC
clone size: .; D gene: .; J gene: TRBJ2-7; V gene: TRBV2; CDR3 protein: CASSRDGEQYF; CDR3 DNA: TGTGCCAGCAGTCGAGACGGTGAGCAGTACTTC
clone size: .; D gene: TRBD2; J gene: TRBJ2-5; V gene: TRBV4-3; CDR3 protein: CASSQLTSGRQETQYF; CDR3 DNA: TGCGCCAGCAGCCAACTGACTAGCGGGAGACAAGAGACCCAGTACTTC